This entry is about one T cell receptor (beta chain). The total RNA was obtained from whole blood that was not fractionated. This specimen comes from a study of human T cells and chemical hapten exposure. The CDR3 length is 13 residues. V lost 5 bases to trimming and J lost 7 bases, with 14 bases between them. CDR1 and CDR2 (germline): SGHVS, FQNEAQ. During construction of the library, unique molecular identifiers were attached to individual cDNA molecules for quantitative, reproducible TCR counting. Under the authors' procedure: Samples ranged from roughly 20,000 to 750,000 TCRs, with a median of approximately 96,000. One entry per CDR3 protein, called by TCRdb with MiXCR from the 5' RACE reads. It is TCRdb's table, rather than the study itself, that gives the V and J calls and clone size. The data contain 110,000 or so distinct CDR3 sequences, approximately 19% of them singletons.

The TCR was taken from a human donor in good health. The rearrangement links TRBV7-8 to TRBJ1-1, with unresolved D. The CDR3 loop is CASSEDGYYEAFF. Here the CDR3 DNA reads TGTGCCAGCAGCGAGGACGGTTATTATGAAGCTTTCTTT.